This T cell receptor beta chain comes out of a study of identical twins. Findings of the study overall: Where out-of-frame alpha sequences were twin-shared, they showed excess low generation probability. Abundant cord blood beta clonotypes carried fewer insertions; memory repertoires showed none. Findings came from cross-sectional statistics, without long-term follow-up of donors. It was possible that invariant MAIT and iNKT cells partly confounded the zero-insertion analyses.

The CDR3 is made up of 10 amino acids. In germline, CDR1 is SQVTM, CDR2 ANQGSEA. Between the trimmed V and J ends, which lost 7 bases and 5 bases, there was a span of 6 bases. This clonotype occurred many times. Its antigen is not known. TCRdb analysed the 5' RACE reads with MiXCR anew, one entry per CDR3 protein. The sample has 200,000 to 250,000 distinct CDR3 sequences; roughly 12% are singletons. These same data were also listed under a study on yellow fever vaccine responses in identical twins.

This TCR came from a woman aged 18-29 years in good health. V is TRBV29-1 and J is TRBJ2-1; D gene ambiguous. Sequences were obtained from memory (CD45RO+) T cells sorted from blood. The CDR3 is CSAWDNEQFF. CDR3 in DNA: TGCAGCGCCTGGGACAATGAGCAGTTCTTC.